Each of the 5 T cell receptor beta chains below was sequenced from the same sample in a study of response to subunit inactivated influenza vaccine. TCRdb reprocessed the RT-PCR reads with MiXCR, giving one entry per CDR3 protein. The data hold a few hundred thousand distinct CDR3 sequences, with 20% to 25% observed a single time. The sample in question was PBMCs from blood, obtained roughly 20 months after vaccination. The receptors were sampled from a man aged 50 to 69 who received an inactivated influenza vaccine.

This clonotype was picked up a small number of times. CDR3 protein: CASSYGVANEKLFF. CDR3 DNA: TGTGCCAGCAGTTACGGGGTGGCTAATGAAAAACTGTTTTTT. The V and J genes are TRBV6-5 and TRBJ1-4; D is uncertain. With 2 bases removed from V and 3 bases from J, the gap between germline ends came to 7 bases. Germline V lookup: CDR1 MNHEY, CDR2 SVGAGI. This CDR3 spans 14 amino acids.

This clonotype occurred many times. The chain employs TRBV19 and TRBJ1-1, with 7 bases matching TRBD1. The V gene end was trimmed by 2 bases and the J gene end by 11 bases; junction bases not matched to a gene: 14. Per germline, CDR1 LNHDA and CDR2 SQIVND (reference sequence). The CDR3 extends over 15 amino acids. The CDR3 region is CASSIFPFDREDAFF. The CDR3 nucleotides are TGTGCCAGTAGTATATTCCCCTTCGACAGGGAGGACGCTTTCTTT.

This clonotype has only a few counts. This chain uses TRBV29-1 with TRBJ2-4, with 7 bases identical to TRBD1. The CDR3 sequence is 12 residues long. Germline-derived CDR1 and CDR2 are SQVTM and ANQGSEA. The J segment lost 7 bases and the V segment lost 4 bases, leaving 4 bases of the junction unmatched. CDR3 residues: CSVVGQRNIQYF. CDR3 coding DNA: TGCAGCGTTGTGGGACAGAGGAACATTCAGTACTTC.

This clonotype was found a few times. V usage is TRBV5-6 and J usage is TRBJ1-1, with D tentatively TRBD1 (6 bases). CDR1 and CDR2 (germline): SGHDT, YYEEEE. The CDR3 loop spans 14 amino acids. V was pared by 7 bases and J by 1 base, with 14 bases between. In DNA form, the CDR3 reads TGTGCCAGCGGAAGGGGGGCCCCGAACACTGAAGCTTTCTTT. This sequence encodes CASGRGAPNTEAFF.

The chain carries TRBV4-3 and TRBJ1-1; the match to TRBD1 covers 8 bases. Germline V lookup: CDR1 LGHNA, CDR2 YSLEER. Losses at the gene ends were 0 bases for V and 4 bases for J; bases not matched to a gene: 13. CDR3 length: 18 amino acids. The CDR3 here is CASSQDLAGGKSFTEAFF. The CDR3 nucleotides are TGCGCCAGCAGCCAAGATCTAGCAGGGGGCAAATCTTTCACTGAAGCTTTCTTT.